The TCR beta chain under discussion was sequenced for a study of cytomegalovirus exposure and HLA in healthy donors. Overall study findings and caveats: Associated with cytomegalovirus, according to the listing, were fewer than 200 TCR beta chains. Researchers reported from a later analysis that most CMV-associated TCR beta chains appeared HLA-restricted. Another analysis was done later, and it associated 15,000 to 20,000 TCR beta sequences with HLA alleles at 0.05 false discovery rate.

As concerns this clone: As yet, its antigen is unknown.

In the PCR, 60 Vbeta and 13 Jbeta primers were used. The assay was immunoSEQ multiplex PCR, and TCRdb's table has in-frame clones only and misses some. Of 150,000 or so clones listed, about two thirds are singletons. What was sequenced was PBMCs. This sequence was found in a woman aged 18-29 years in good health and CMV-seronegative.

In nucleotides, the CDR3 is TGTGCCAGCAGTCTAACCACTACCTACGAGCAGTTCTTC. Translated: CASSLTTTYEQFF. The V gene is TRBV6-6, the J gene TRBJ2-1; D call uncertain. CDR3 length equals 13 residues. Germline V gene sequence: CDR1 MNHNY, CDR2 SVGAGI (reference sequence). V was shortened by 5 bases and J by 10 bases, with 15 bases between the two germline ends.